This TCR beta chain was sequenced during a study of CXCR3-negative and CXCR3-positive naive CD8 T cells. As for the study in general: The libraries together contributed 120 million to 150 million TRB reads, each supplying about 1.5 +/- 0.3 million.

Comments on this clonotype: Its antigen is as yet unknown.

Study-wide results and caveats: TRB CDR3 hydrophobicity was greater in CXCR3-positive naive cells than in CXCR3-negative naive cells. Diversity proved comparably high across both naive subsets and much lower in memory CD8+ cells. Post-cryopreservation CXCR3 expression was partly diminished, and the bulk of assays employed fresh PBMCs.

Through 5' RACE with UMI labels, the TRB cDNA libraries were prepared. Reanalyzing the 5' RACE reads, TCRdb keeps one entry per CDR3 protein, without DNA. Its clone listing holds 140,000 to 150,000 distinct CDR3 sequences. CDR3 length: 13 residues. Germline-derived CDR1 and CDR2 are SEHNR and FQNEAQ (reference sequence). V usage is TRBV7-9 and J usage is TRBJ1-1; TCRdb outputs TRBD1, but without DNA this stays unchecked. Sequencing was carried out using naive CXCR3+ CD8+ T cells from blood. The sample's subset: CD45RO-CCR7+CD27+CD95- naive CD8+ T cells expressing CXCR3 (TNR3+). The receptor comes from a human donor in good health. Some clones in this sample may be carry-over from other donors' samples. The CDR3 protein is CASSSGGGTEAFF.